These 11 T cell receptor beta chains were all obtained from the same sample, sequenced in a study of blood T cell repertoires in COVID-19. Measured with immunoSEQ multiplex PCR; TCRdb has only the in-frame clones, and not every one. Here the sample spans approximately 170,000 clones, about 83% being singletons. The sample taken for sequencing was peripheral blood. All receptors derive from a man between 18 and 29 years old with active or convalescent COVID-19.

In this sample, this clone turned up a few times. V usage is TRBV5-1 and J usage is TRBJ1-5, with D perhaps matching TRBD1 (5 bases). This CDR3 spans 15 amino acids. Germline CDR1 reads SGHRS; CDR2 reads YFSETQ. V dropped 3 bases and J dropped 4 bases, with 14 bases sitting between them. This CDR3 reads CASSSGTGLNQPQHF. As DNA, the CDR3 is TGCGCCAGCAGCTCCGGGACTGGATTAAATCAGCCCCAGCATTTT.

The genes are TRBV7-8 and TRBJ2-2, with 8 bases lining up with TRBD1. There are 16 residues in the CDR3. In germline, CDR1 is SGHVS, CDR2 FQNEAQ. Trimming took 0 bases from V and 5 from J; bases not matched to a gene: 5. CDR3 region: CASSLADRVWTGELFF. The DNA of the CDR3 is TGTGCCAGCAGCTTAGCGGACAGGGTATGGACCGGGGAGCTGTTTTTT. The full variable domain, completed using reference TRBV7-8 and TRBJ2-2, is GAGVSQSPRYKVAKRGQDVALRCDPISGHVSLFWYQQALGQGPEFLTYFQNEAQLDKSGLPSDRFFAERPEGSVSTLKIQRTQQEDSAVYLCASSLADRVWTGELFFGEGSRLTVL.

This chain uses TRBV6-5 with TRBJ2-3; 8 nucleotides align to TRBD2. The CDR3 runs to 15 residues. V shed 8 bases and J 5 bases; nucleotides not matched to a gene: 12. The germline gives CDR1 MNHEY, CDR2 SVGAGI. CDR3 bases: TGTGCCAGCGGAAGTAGCGGGGTGGGAAGAGATACGCAGTATTTT. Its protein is CASGSSGVGRDTQYF.

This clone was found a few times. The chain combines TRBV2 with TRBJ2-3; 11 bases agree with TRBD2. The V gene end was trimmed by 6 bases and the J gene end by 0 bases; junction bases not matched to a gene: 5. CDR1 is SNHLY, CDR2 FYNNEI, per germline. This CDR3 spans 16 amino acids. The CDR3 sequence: CASRVGLAVSTDTQYF. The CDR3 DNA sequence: TGTGCCAGCAGGGTGGGACTAGCGGTTAGCACAGATACGCAGTATTTT. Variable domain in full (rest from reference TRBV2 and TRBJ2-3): EPEVTQTPSHQVTQMGQEVILRCVPISNHLYFYWYRQILGQKVEFLVSFYNNEISEKSEIFDDQFSVERPDGSNFTLKIRSTKLEDSAMYFCASRVGLAVSTDTQYFGPGTRLTVL.

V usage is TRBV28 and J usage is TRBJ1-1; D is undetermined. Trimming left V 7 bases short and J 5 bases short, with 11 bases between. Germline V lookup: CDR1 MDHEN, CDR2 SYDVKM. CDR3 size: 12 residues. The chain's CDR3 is CASTNQRTEAFF. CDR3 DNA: TGTGCCAGCACTAACCAGAGGACTGAAGCTTTCTTT.

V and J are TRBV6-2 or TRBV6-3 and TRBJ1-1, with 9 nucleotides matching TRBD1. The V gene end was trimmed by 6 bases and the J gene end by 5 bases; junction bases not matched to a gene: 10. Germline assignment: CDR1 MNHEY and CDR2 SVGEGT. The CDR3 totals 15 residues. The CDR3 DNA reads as TGTGCCAGCAGCCTACAGGGGGCGCGATCGACTGAAGCTTTCTTT. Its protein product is CASSLQGARSTEAFF.

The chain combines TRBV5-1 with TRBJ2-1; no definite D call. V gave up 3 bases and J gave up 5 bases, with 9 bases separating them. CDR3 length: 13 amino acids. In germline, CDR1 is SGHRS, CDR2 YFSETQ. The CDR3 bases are TGCGCCAGCAGCTGGGCCGGCGACAATGAGCAGTTCTTC. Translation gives CASSWAGDNEQFF. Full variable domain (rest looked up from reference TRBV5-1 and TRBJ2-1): KAGVTQTPRYLIKTRGQQVTLSCSPISGHRSVSWYQQTPGQGLQFLFEYFSETQRNKGNFPGRFSGRQFSNSRSEMNVSTLELGDSALYLCASSWAGDNEQFFGPGTRLTVL.

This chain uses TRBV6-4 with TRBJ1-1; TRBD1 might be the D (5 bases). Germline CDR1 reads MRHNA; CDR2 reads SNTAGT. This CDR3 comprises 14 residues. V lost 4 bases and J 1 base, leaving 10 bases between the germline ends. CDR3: CASSGFQGNTEAFF. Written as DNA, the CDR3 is TGTGCCAGCAGTGGGTTCCAGGGGAACACTGAAGCTTTCTTT.

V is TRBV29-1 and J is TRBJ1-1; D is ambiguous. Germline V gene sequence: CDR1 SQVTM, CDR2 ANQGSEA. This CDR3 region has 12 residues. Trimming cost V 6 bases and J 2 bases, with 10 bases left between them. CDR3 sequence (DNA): TGCAGCGTGACCAGGCTAAACACTGAAGCTTTCTTT. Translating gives CSVTRLNTEAFF.

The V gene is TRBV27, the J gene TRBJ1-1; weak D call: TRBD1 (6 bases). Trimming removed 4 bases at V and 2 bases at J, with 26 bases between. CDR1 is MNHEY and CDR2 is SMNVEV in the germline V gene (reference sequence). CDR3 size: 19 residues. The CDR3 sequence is CASSYLPPGHKLGNTEAFF. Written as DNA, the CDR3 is TGTGCCAGCAGTTATCTACCGCCGGGACATAAGTTAGGTAACACTGAAGCTTTCTTT.

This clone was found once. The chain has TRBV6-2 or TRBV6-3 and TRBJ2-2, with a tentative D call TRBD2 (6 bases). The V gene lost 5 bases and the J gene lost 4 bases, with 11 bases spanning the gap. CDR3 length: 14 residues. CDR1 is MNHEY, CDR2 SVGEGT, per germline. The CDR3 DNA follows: TGTGCCAGCAGTGAGACTAGGGGCACCGGGGAGCTGTTTTTT. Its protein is CASSETRGTGELFF.